This T cell receptor beta chain comes out of a study of blood T cell repertoires in COVID-19. Original analysis: Estimation of nucleated cell counts relied on the amplification of reference gene primers. Some clones are missing from TCRdb's copy, which holds only in-frame ones; the method was immunoSEQ multiplex PCR. V, J and clone size derive from that table, while D and trimming were established from the DNA sequence. Among approximately 270,000 clones listed, 90% to 95% were seen once. Trimming cost V 7 bases and J 4 bases, with 18 bases left between them. The CDR3 contains 14 residues. Per the germline V gene, CDR1 is SQVTM and CDR2 is ANQGSEA. Those enrolled, adults aged roughly 18 to 90 years, came from about two dozen US areas.

The sequenced material came from PBMCs or T cells enriched from blood (not recorded which). The TCR sequence derives from a human donor in a cohort exposed to, infected with or recovered from COVID-19 (not recorded which). The donor label of this sample is uncertain. The chain is built from TRBV29-1 and TRBJ2-3; D is possibly TRBD1 (6 bases). CDR3 sequence reads: CSAGGQRRADTQYF. As DNA, the CDR3 is TGCAGCGCTGGGGGACAACGGCGAGCAGATACGCAGTATTTT.